This TCR beta chain was sequenced for a study of regulatory T cells in long-lasting Graves disease. Time point described: newly diagnosed GD, antithyroid drugs for less than 3 months. PBMC-extracted RNA yielded the TCR library. Assembly of TCR beta libraries relied on iRepertoire HTBI primers together with Arm-PCR of CDR3 regions. TCRdb called the multiplex PCR reads again in MiXCR, with one record for every CDR3 protein. The sample has under 400,000 distinct CDR3 sequences, 16% seen once. This clonotype was recorded at least ten times. The CDR3 sequence is 14 residues long. V lost 3 bases and J 5 bases, leaving 14 bases between the germline ends. The same data also went into a second study, on T cells in Graves' hyperthyroidism and ophthalmopathy.

The starting material was peripheral blood mononuclear cells (PBMCs), obtained at new diagnosis, from a patient treated with antithyroid drugs. This receptor was identified in a man aged 35 to 55 with Graves disease. V and J are TRBV12-3 or TRBV12-4 and TRBJ2-7; D unclear. This chain's CDR3 is CASSFRQVRNEQYF. The CDR3, as DNA: TGTGCCAGCAGTTTTAGGCAGGTGAGGAACGAGCAGTACTTC.